This T cell receptor (beta chain) is from a study of T cells in Graves' hyperthyroidism and ophthalmopathy. This clonotype was seen repeatedly, ten times or more. The investigators amplified TCR beta CDR3 regions from RNA transcripts. The primer set for the first-round RT-PCR of the TCR CDR3 was HTBI. TCRdb recomputed calls from the multiplex PCR reads with MiXCR, one row per CDR3 protein. The sample has a few hundred thousand distinct CDR3 sequences, around a sixth seen once; the top ten hold roughly 14%. Hyperthyroidism of Graves' type that showed no ophthalmopathy progression within 18 months was stable. Patients aged 18 to 65 had newly diagnosed hyperthyroidism lasting under 2 months. Diagnoses used clinical symptoms, serum thyroxine and TRAb, thyroid ultrasound and orbital computed tomography. With 0 bases removed from V and 4 bases from J, the gap between germline ends came to 7 bases. Germline CDR1 SGHAT, CDR2 FQNNGV. CDR3 length: 14 amino acids.

Sequencing was performed on blood. The sequence came from a woman aged 18-29 years with Graves' hyperthyroidism. This chain connects TRBV11-2 to TRBJ2-1; D may be TRBD2 (5 bases). The CDR3 DNA sequence: TGTGCCAGCAGCTTAGAGGAGCGGTACAATGAGCAGTTCTTC. Encoded protein: CASSLEERYNEQFF.